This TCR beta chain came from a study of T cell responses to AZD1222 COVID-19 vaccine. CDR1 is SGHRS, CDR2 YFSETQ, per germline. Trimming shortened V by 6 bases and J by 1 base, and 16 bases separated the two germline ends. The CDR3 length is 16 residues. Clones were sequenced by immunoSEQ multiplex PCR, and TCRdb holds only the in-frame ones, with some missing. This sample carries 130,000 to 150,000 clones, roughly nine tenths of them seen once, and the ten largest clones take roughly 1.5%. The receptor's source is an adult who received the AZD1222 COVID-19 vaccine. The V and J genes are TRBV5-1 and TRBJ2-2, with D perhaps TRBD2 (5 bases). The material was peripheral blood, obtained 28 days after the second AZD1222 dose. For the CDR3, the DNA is TGCGCCAGCACAAATGGACTGAACCTGAACACCGGGGAGCTGTTTTTT. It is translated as CASTNGLNLNTGELFF.